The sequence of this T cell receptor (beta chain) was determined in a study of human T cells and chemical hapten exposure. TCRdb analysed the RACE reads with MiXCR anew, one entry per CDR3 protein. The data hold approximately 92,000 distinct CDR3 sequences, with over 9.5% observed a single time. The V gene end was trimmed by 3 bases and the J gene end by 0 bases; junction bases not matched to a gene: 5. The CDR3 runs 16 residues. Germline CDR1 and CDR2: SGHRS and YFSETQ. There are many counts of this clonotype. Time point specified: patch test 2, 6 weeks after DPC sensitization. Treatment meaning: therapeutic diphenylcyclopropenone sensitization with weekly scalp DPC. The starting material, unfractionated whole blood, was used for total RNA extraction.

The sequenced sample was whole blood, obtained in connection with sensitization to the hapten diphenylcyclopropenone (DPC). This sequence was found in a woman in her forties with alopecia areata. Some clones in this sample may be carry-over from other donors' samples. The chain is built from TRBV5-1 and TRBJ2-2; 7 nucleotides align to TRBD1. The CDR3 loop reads CASSSSGTANTGELFF. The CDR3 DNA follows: TGCGCCAGCAGCTCCTCCGGGACAGCGAACACCGGGGAGCTGTTTTTT.